This T cell receptor (beta chain) was sequenced during a study of patients with pleural tuberculosis. TCRdb analysed the reads with MiXCR anew, one entry per CDR3 protein. This table holds 45,000 to 55,000 distinct CDR3 sequences, 6% to 9.5% found once. This CDR3 comprises 14 residues. The germline V gene encodes CDR1 ENHRY and CDR2 SYGVKD. Trimming cost V 5 bases and J 1 base; bases outside gene matches: 3. The receptor was isolated from a human donor with pleural tuberculosis. V and J are TRBV10-3 and TRBJ1-1; 8 bases map to TRBD1. The CDR3 spells CAISSGQGNTEAFF. The DNA of the CDR3 is TGTGCCATCAGTTCCGGACAGGGGAACACTGAAGCTTTCTTT.